The source of this T cell receptor beta chain is a study of T cell responses to AZD1222 COVID-19 vaccine. Study conclusions and caveats: Donors were largely white British and mainly female; clonal diversity was possibly underestimated.

The CDR3 runs 15 residues. V was pared by 6 bases and J by 0 bases, with 11 bases between. Germline CDR1 and CDR2: SEHNR and FQNEAQ (reference sequence). Sequencing was performed with immunoSEQ multiplex PCR; in TCRdb, only in-frame clones are kept and a portion is missing. The profile shows over 130,000 clones, around 91% of them singletons. Comment on this clone: Its target is unknown.

The V gene is TRBV7-9, the J gene TRBJ1-4; D ambiguous. The receptor's source is an adult in good health. The input for sequencing was peripheral blood, taken on day 0 of AZD1222 vaccination. CDR3 region: CASRFDGATNEKLFF. CDR3 coding DNA: TGTGCCAGCAGGTTCGACGGTGCAACTAATGAAAAACTGTTTTTT. Filled out from reference TRBV7-9 and TRBJ1-4, the complete variable domain reads DTGVSQNPRHKITKRGQNVTFRCDPISEHNRLYWYRQTLGQGPEFLTYFQNEAQLEKSRLLSDRFSAERPKGSFSTLEIQRTEQGDSAMYLCASRFDGATNEKLFFGSGTQLSVL.